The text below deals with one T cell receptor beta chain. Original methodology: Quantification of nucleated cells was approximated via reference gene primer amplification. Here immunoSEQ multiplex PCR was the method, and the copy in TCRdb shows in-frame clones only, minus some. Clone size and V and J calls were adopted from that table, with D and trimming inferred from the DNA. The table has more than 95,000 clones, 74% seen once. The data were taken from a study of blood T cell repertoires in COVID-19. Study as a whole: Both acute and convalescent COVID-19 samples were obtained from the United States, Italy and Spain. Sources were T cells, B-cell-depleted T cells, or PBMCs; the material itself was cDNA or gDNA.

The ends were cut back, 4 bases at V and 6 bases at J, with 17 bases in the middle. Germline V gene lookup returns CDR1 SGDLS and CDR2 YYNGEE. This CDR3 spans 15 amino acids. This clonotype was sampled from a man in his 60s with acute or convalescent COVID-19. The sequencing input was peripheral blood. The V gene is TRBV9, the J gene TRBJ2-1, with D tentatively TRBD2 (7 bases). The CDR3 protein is CASSPVSGGPNEQFF. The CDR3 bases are TGTGCCAGCAGCCCCGTGTCCGGGGGGCCCAATGAGCAGTTCTTC.